This record looks at one T cell receptor (beta chain) sequence and its context. Deletions cut 1 base from V and 0 bases from J, with 10 bases between. Germline V gene sequence: CDR1 LGHDT, CDR2 YNNKEL (reference sequence). The CDR3 contains 17 residues. The source of the sample is a study of blood T cell repertoires in COVID-19. Background on the study: Acute-phase and convalescent COVID-19 samples originated in the United States, Italy and Spain. PBMCs, B-cell-depleted T cells, or T cells were the source of the cDNA or gDNA that made up the material.

Original processing methods: Amplification with reference gene primers provided the estimates of nucleated cell counts. The method was immunoSEQ multiplex PCR; TCRdb's version includes in-frame clones alone and lacks a portion of them. V, J and clone size were drawn from that table, and D and trimming were deduced from the DNA. The table records approximately 89,000 clones, 85% to 95% of them present only once. The sequenced sample consisted of peripheral blood. The receptor was derived from a woman between 55 and 75 years old with active COVID-19. The genes are TRBV3-1 (or the pseudogene TRBV3-2) and TRBJ2-6, with D maybe TRBD1 (5 bases). The CDR3 region is CASSQGTLSSGANVLTF. In DNA form, the CDR3 reads TGTGCCAGCAGCCAAGGGACACTCTCCTCTGGGGCCAACGTCCTGACTTTC.